The 20 T cell receptor beta chains reported below all come from one sample, sequenced in a study of response to subunit inactivated influenza vaccine. Each CDR3 protein is one row after TCRdb ran MiXCR on the RT-PCR reads. The sample has around 480,000 distinct CDR3 sequences, 9.5% to 12% seen once; the top ten hold approximately 12%. Specimen: PBMCs from blood, collected roughly 6 weeks after vaccination. Receptor source: a man aged 45-60 years who received an inactivated influenza vaccine.

This chain connects TRBV7-8 to TRBJ2-1, with a weak D call TRBD2 (5 bases). This CDR3 comprises 13 residues. CDR1 and CDR2 (germline): SGHVS, FQNEAQ. V was pared by 8 bases and J by 8 bases, with 16 bases between. For the CDR3, the DNA is TGTGCCAGCGAATTACCCCCAGCGGATGAGCAGTTCTTC. Translated: CASELPPADEQFF.

The chain is built from TRBV7-2 and TRBJ2-1; D is unresolved. The V gene's germline CDR1 is SGHTA and CDR2 FQGNSA. V was trimmed by 4 bases and J by 8 bases, leaving 15 bases between them. The CDR3 length is 14 residues. The DNA for the CDR3 is TGTGCCAGCAGCTCGGAAGGGCCTTATTATGAGCAGTTCTTC. It encodes CASSSEGPYYEQFF.

Only a few counts were recorded for this clonotype. V gene TRBV20-1 combines with J gene TRBJ2-1; 10 bases map to TRBD2. With 2 bases clipped from V and 10 bases from J, the junction kept 14 bases outside the gene matches. Germline CDR1 DFQATT, CDR2 SNEGSKA (reference sequence). The CDR3 is made up of 16 amino acids. CDR3 protein: CSARKVASGGGGEQFF. CDR3 sequence (DNA): TGCAGTGCTAGAAAAGTCGCTAGCGGGGGTGGAGGGGAGCAGTTCTTC.

The table lists this clonotype with a few counts. This chain uses TRBV6-2 or TRBV6-3 with TRBJ2-5; D possibly uses TRBD1 or TRBD2 (5 bases each). There are 14 residues in the CDR3. V was clipped by 2 bases and J by 5 bases, with 12 bases between them. Germline CDR1 reads MNHEY; CDR2 reads SVGEGT. Written as DNA, the CDR3 is TGTGCCAGCAGTTACCGACGGGACGGCGAGACCCAGTACTTC. It codes for CASSYRRDGETQYF.

Details on this clonotype: Sequence at one end of the junction differs from germline and may be a read error. V usage is TRBV7-9 and J usage is TRBJ2-5, with a weak D call TRBD2 (5 bases). Germline V gene sequence: CDR1 SEHNR, CDR2 FQNEAQ (reference sequence). The CDR3 sequence is 13 residues long. CDR3 protein: CAGSFGVFETQYF. In DNA form, the CDR3 reads TGTGCCGGCAGCTTCGGGGTCTTCGAGACCCAGTACTTC.

The sample holds a few counts of this clonotype. The chain links TRBV5-1 to TRBJ1-1; 7 nucleotides line up with TRBD1. Trimming cost V 5 bases and J 3 bases; bases outside gene matches: 7. There are 14 residues in the CDR3. Looked up from germline, CDR1 is SGHRS and CDR2 is YFSETQ. The CDR3 coding sequence is TGCGCCAGCAGTTTTGACAGGGCCTACACTGAAGCTTTCTTT. This encodes CASSFDRAYTEAFF.

The chain joins TRBV7-9 to TRBJ2-5; D unclear. The CDR3 consists of 13 residues. CDR1 and CDR2 (germline): SEHNR, FQNEAQ (reference sequence). Trimming cost V 1 base and J 4 bases, with 7 bases left between them. CDR3 nucleotide sequence: TGTGCCAGCAGCTTAGGGTTCTCAGAGACCCAGTACTTC. This translates into CASSLGFSETQYF. The variable domain in full, with the rest retrieved from reference TRBV7-9 and TRBJ2-5, is DTGVSQNPRHKITKRGQNVTFRCDPISEHNRLYWYRQTLGQGPEFLTYFQNEAQLEKSRLLSDRFSAERPKGSFSTLEIQRTEQGDSAMYLCASSLGFSETQYFGPGTRLLVL.

This clonotype was seen a few times. The chain joins TRBV6-1 to TRBJ2-7, with 9 positions matching TRBD1. The germline V gene has CDR1 MNHNS and CDR2 SASEGT. V lost 6 bases, J lost 5 bases, and 8 bases stayed unmatched. The CDR3 is 14 amino acids. CDR3 bases: TGTGCCAGCAGGAAAGGGACAGGGATGGACGAGCAGTACTTC. Amino acid sequence: CASRKGTGMDEQYF.

The V and J genes are TRBV13 and TRBJ2-7; no clear D gene. The CDR3 extends over 14 amino acids. V dropped 2 bases and J dropped 0 bases, with 8 bases sitting between them. Germline CDR1 is PRHDT and CDR2 is FYEKMQ (reference sequence). The CDR3 region is CASSLLPSSYEQYF. CDR3 nucleotide sequence: TGTGCCAGCAGCTTACTGCCAAGCTCCTACGAGCAGTACTTC. Full variable domain (remainder filled in from reference TRBV13 and TRBJ2-7): AAGVIQSPRHLIKEKRETATLKCYPIPRHDTVYWYQQGPGQDPQFLISFYEKMQSDKGSIPDRFSAQQFSDYHSELNMSSLELGDSALYFCASSLLPSSYEQYFGPGTRLTVT.

This clonotype was seen at least ten times. The chain employs TRBV5-1 and TRBJ1-1, with 9 bases fitting TRBD1. V lost 4 bases and J lost 11; bases outside the gene matches: 9. The CDR3 totals 13 residues. Germline V gives CDR1 SGHRS, CDR2 YFSETQ. CDR3 amino acids: CASSLRTGEKAFF. The CDR3 DNA follows: TGCGCCAGCAGCCTTCGGACAGGGGAGAAGGCTTTCTTT. The full variable domain, with the rest looked up from reference TRBV5-1 and TRBJ1-1, is KAGVTQTPRYLIKTRGQQVTLSCSPISGHRSVSWYQQTPGQGLQFLFEYFSETQRNKGNFPGRFSGRQFSNSRSEMNVSTLELGDSALYLCASSLRTGEKAFFGQGTRLTVV.

This clonotype appeared a few times. The chain couples TRBV6-2 or TRBV6-3 to TRBJ2-7; D uncertain. The CDR3 covers 16 residues. Trimming removed 0 bases at V and 0 bases at J, with 12 bases between. Germline values: CDR1 MNHEY, CDR2 SVGEGT. CDR3 in DNA: TGTGCCAGCAGTTACTCGAAGGGCAAGAGCTCCTACGAGCAGTACTTC. Its protein is CASSYSKGKSSYEQYF.

At least ten counts were recorded for this clonotype. The rearrangement uses TRBV29-1 and TRBJ2-2; weak D call: TRBD1 (5 bases). The CDR3 runs 13 residues. Germline lookup yields CDR1 SQVTM and CDR2 ANQGSEA. V was trimmed by 6 bases and J by 1 base, leaving 9 bases between them. The CDR3: CSVIGQNTGELFF. DNA of the CDR3: TGCAGCGTAATTGGACAGAACACCGGGGAGCTGTTTTTT.

The sample holds a few counts of this clonotype. The chain joins TRBV20-1 to TRBJ1-2; 9 positions match TRBD1. This CDR3 comprises 13 residues. Germline CDR1 DFQATT, CDR2 SNEGSKA (reference sequence). The ends lost 6 bases at V and 3 bases at J; junction bases unmatched: 5. The CDR3 DNA is TGCAGTGCAAGGACAGGGGTGGACTATGGCTACACCTTC. The encoded protein is CSARTGVDYGYTF.

The chain is built from TRBV6-2 or TRBV6-3 and TRBJ2-5; TRBD1 agrees at 7 bases. This CDR3 contains 16 residues. CDR1 and CDR2 from the germline V gene are MNHEY and SVGEGT. Unmatched junction bases numbered 11, after V lost 2 bases and J lost 5 bases. In DNA, the CDR3 is TGTGCCAGCAGTTACCCCCGGGACAGACGTACGGAGACCCAGTACTTC. This codes for CASSYPRDRRTETQYF.

The rearrangement links TRBV20-1 to TRBJ2-1, with 11 bases identical to TRBD2. Per germline, CDR1 DFQATT and CDR2 SNEGSKA (reference sequence). This CDR3 contains 14 residues. With V trimmed by 5 bases and J by 8 bases, 8 bases remained unmatched. Here the CDR3 DNA reads TGCAGTGCTCAGACTAGCGGGACGATCCATGAGCAGTTCTTC. It translates to CSAQTSGTIHEQFF.

This clonotype was seen more than once but under ten times. The V gene is TRBV14, the J gene TRBJ2-7; D perhaps matches TRBD2 (7 bases). The CDR3 loop spans 14 amino acids. The V and J ends lost 3 bases and 0 bases respectively, with 9 bases between them. In germline, CDR1 is SGHDN, CDR2 FVKESK. The CDR3 DNA sequence: TGTGCCAGCAGCCACGGGGGGCTCTCCTACGAGCAGTACTTC. The encoded protein is CASSHGGLSYEQYF.

The chain carries TRBV4-2 and TRBJ2-3; TRBD2 aligns across 11 bases. The CDR3 totals 17 residues. Germline-derived CDR1 and CDR2 are LGHNA and YNFKEQ. V dropped 1 base and J dropped 5; count of bases not matched to a gene: 8. The CDR3 nucleotides read TGTGCCAGCAGCCAAGGGGGTAGCGGGGGGGCAGGAGATACGCAGTATTTT. Its protein product is CASSQGGSGGAGDTQYF.

This sequence joins TRBV7-6 and TRBJ2-3; D gene uncertain. The V gene lost 0 bases and the J gene lost 4 bases, with 8 bases spanning the gap. This CDR3 spans 14 amino acids. Germline CDR1 reads SGHVS; CDR2 reads FNYEAQ. CDR3 in DNA: TGTGCCAGCAGCTTAGCAGCTAGTTCAGATACGCAGTATTTT. It codes for CASSLAASSDTQYF.

This clonotype was recorded at least ten times. The chain joins TRBV7-2 to TRBJ1-5; no definite D call. Looked up from germline, CDR1 is SGHTA and CDR2 is FQGNSA. V gave up 3 bases and J gave up 7 bases, with 10 bases separating them. The CDR3 spans 13 residues. CDR3 protein: CASSLGANQPQHF. The CDR3 nucleotides read TGTGCCAGCAGCTTGGGCGCCAACCAGCCCCAGCATTTT.

The V gene is TRBV6-1, the J gene TRBJ2-3; 9 nucleotides match TRBD1. V was pared by 0 bases and J by 3 bases, with 10 bases of the junction left unmatched. CDR3 size: 18 residues. Germline CDR1 MNHNS, CDR2 SASEGT. The CDR3 is CASSEAGGQGGLTDTQYF. In nucleotides, the CDR3 is TGTGCCAGCAGTGAAGCTGGGGGACAGGGTGGGTTGACAGATACGCAGTATTTT.